The source of this T cell receptor beta chain is a study of T cell changes during pregnancy in multiple sclerosis. Measured with immunoSEQ multiplex PCR; TCRdb has only the in-frame clones, and not every one. The sample yields 44,000 or so clones, roughly 90% seen once. In this sample, this clone turned up once. Trimming stripped 3 bases from V and 4 bases from J, with 16 bases between. CDR1 is SGDLS and CDR2 is YYNGEE in the germline V gene. CDR3 length: 15 residues. This sequence was found in a female donor in good health, enrolled as a control in a pregnancy study. The chain recombines TRBV9 with TRBJ1-1; D is possibly TRBD1 (5 bases). The source material was peripheral blood, sampled in the first trimester of pregnancy. The CDR3 here is CASSGAGRAVTEAFF. For the CDR3, the DNA is TGTGCCAGCAGCGGGGCAGGGAGGGCAGTCACTGAAGCTTTCTTT.